This T cell receptor beta chain was identified during a study of beta chain features in type 1 diabetes. General study results and limits: People with Type 1 diabetes carried modestly yet significantly shorter TCRB CDR3s in all four CD4+ subsets. Among type 1 diabetes patients, VDJ junctions had fewer insertions and more deletions.

The germline V gene encodes CDR1 SGHVS and CDR2 FQNEAQ. This CDR3 region has 18 residues. V gave up 5 bases and J gave up 1 base, with 23 bases separating them. As every portion of the isolated RNA was reverse transcribed, the sequencing read expressed TCRB transcripts. The protocol was immunoSEQ multiplex PCR, while the TCRdb copy is restricted to in-frame clones and leaves out a portion. The sample carries 400,000 or so clones, roughly 13% recorded once. For this clone: The antigen is not known.

Stem cell-like memory, regulatory, central memory and naive CD4+ cells were sorted via CD45RO/CCR7/CD25/CD127/CD95/CD27. The V and J genes are TRBV7-8 and TRBJ1-1; the D gene is possibly TRBD1 (6 bases). This TCR was sampled from a woman aged 18-30 years with type 1 diabetes. Sequenced sample: naive CD4+ T cells from blood. DNA of the CDR3: TGTGCCAGCAGCCCCATCGGGGGGCTCGGGGGGCGGAACACTGAAGCTTTCTTT. Amino acid sequence: CASSPIGGLGGRNTEAFF. Full variable domain (missing parts from reference TRBV7-8 and TRBJ1-1): GAGVSQSPRYKVAKRGQDVALRCDPISGHVSLFWYQQALGQGPEFLTYFQNEAQLDKSGLPSDRFFAERPEGSVSTLKIQRTQQEDSAVYLCASSPIGGLGGRNTEAFFGQGTRLTVV.